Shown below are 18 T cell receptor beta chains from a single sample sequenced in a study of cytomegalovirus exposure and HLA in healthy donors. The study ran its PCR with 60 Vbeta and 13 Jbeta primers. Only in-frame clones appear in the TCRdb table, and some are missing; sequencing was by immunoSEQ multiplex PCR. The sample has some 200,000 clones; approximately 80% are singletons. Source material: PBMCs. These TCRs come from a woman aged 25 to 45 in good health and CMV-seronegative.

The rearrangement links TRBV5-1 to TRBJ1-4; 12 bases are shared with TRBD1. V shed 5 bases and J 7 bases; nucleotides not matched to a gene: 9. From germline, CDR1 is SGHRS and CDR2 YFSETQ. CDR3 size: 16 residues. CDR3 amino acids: CASRMGQGAVGEKLFF. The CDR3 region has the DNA TGCGCCAGCAGGATGGGACAGGGGGCGGTCGGTGAAAAACTGTTTTTT.

CDR3 region: CASSIGTSGGSQETQYF. As DNA, the CDR3 is TGTGCCAGCAGCATTGGGACTAGCGGGGGGTCCCAAGAGACCCAGTACTTC. The chain links TRBV7-3 to TRBJ2-5, with 15 bases aligning to TRBD2. This CDR3 has 17 amino acids. In germline, CDR1 is SGHTA, CDR2 FQGTGA. With V trimmed by 5 bases and J by 1 base, 5 bases remained unmatched.

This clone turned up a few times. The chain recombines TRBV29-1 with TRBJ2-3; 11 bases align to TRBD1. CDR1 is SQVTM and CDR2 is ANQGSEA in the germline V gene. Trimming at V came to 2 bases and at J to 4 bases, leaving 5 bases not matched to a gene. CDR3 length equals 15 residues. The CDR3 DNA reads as TGCAGCGTTGAAAGGACAGGGGGCAGTGCAGATACGCAGTATTTT. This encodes CSVERTGGSADTQYF.

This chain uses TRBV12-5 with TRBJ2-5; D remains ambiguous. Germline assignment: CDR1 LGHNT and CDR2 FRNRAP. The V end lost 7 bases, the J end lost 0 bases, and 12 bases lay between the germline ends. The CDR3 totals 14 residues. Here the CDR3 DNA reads TGTGCTAGTGTGTTCCCCGAGGACCAAGAGACCCAGTACTTC. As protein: CASVFPEDQETQYF.

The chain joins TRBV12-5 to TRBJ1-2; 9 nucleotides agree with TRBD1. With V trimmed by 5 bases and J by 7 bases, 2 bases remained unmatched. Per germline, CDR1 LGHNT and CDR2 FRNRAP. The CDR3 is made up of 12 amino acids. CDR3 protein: CASGTGGRGYTF. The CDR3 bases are TGTGCTAGTGGTACAGGGGGCCGTGGCTACACCTTC.

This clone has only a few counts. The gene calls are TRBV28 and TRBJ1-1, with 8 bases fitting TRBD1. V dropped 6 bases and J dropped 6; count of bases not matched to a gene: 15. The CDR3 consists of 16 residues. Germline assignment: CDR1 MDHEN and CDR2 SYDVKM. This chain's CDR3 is CASSKMTRGRESEAFF. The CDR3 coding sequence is TGTGCCAGCAGCAAAATGACCAGGGGGCGCGAGTCTGAAGCTTTCTTT.

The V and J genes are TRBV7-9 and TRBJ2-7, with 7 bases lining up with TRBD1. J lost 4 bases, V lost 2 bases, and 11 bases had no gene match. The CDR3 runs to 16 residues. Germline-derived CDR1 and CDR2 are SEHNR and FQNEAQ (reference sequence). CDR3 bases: TGTGCCAGCAGCTTACGGCTCCGACAGGGCAGGTACGAGCAGTACTTC. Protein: CASSLRLRQGRYEQYF.

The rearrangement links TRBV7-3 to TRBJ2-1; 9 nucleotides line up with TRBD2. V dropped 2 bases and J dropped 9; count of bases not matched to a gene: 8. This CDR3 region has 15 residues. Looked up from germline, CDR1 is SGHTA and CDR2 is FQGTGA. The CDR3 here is CASSLPGLAAGEQFF. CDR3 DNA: TGTGCCAGCAGCTTACCGGGACTAGCCGCTGGTGAGCAGTTCTTC. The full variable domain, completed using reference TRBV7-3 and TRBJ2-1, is GAGVSQTPSNKVTEKGKYVELRCDPISGHTALYWYRQSLGQGPEFLIYFQGTGAADDSGLPNDRFFAVRPEGSVSTLKIQRTERGDSAVYLCASSLPGLAAGEQFFGPGTRLTVL.

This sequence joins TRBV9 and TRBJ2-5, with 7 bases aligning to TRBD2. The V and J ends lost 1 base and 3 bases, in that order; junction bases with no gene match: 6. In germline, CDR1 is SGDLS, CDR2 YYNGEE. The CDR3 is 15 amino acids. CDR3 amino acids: CASSVSSGAEETQYF. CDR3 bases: TGTGCCAGCAGCGTATCGAGCGGGGCAGAAGAGACCCAGTACTTC.

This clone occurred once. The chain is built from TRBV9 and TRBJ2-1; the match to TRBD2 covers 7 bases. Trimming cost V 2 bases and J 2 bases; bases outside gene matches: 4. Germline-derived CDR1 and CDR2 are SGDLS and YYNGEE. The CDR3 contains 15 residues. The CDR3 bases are TGTGCCAGCAGCGTTTCTAGCGGCACCTACAATGAGCAGTTCTTC. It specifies CASSVSSGTYNEQFF.

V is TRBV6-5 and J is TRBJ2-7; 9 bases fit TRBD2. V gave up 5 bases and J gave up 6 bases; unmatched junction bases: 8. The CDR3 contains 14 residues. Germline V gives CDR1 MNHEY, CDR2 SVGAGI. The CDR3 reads CASSHSGTSSEQYF. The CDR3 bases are TGTGCCAGCAGTCATTCCGGGACTAGCTCCGAGCAGTACTTC.

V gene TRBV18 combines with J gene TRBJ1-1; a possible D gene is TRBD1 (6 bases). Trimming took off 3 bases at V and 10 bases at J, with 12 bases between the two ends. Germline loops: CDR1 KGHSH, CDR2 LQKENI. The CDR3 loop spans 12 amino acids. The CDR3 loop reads CASSPRQDAAFF. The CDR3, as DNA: TGTGCCAGCTCACCCAGACAGGACGCAGCTTTCTTT.

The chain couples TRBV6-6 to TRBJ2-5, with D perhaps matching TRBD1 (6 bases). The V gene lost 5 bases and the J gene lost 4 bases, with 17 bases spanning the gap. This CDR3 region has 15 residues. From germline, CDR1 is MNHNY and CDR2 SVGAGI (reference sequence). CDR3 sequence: CASSEPTGSPETQYF. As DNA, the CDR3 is TGTGCCAGCAGTGAGCCGACAGGATCACCAGAGACCCAGTACTTC.

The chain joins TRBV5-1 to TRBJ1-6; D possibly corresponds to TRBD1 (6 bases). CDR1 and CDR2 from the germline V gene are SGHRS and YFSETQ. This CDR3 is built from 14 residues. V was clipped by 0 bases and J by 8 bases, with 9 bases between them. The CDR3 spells CASSLAGGYSPLHF. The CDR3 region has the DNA TGCGCCAGCAGCTTGGCGGGGGGCTATTCACCCCTCCACTTT.

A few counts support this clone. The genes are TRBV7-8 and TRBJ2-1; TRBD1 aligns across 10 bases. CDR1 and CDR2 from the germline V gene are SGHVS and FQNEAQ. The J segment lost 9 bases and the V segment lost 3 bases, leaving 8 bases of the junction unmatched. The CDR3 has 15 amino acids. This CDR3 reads CASSFFGTGVSEQFF. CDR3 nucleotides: TGTGCCAGCAGCTTTTTTGGGACAGGGGTTAGTGAGCAGTTCTTC.

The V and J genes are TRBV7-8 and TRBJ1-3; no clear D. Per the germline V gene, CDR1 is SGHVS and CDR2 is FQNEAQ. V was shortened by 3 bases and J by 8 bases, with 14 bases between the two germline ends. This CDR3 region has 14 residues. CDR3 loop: CASSLLGRGHTIYF. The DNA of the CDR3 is TGTGCCAGCAGCTTGTTGGGGAGAGGACACACCATATATTTT.

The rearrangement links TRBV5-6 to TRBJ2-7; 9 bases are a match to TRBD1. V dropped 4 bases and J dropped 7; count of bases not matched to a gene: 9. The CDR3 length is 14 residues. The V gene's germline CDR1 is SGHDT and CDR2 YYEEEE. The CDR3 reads CASSLGTGMREQYF. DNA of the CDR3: TGTGCCAGCAGCCTAGGGACAGGGATGCGGGAGCAGTACTTC.

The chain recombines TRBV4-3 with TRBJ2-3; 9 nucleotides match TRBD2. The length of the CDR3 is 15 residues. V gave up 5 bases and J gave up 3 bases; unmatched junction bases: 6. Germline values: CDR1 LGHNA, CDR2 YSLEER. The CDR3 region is CASSSGLAKTDTQYF. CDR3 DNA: TGCGCCAGCAGCTCCGGACTAGCGAAAACAGATACGCAGTATTTT.